This TCR beta chain comes out of a study of molecular identifiers for immune sequencing clone quantification. Study background: Split five ways in replicates, RNA from about 20,000 or 100,000 naive CD8 cells had four portions sequenced.

With 10%, 30% or 50% of RNA, roughly 18,000 to 1,100,000 naive CD8 T cells were sequenced. The authors gated naive CD8 T cells as CD8+CD4-CCR7+CD45RA+ for sorting. TCRdb analysed the PCR reads with MiXCR anew, one entry per CDR3 protein. The sample records about 54,000 distinct CDR3 sequences, approximately 25% being singletons. The CDR3 spans 14 residues. Germline V gene lookup returns CDR1 SEHNR and CDR2 FQNEAQ (reference sequence). Study-wide points: Over 99% of CMV-specific effector molecules, but under 1% of naive ones, were in clones above 20 copies.

This clonotype has a handful of counts. The antigen remains unidentified. An end of the junction does not agree with germline; a read error may underlie this. The sequenced sample was naive CD8+ T cells from blood, with Jurkat cell RNA spiked in. Subset reported: FACS-sorted CD8+CD4-CCR7+CD45RA+ naive T cells. The sequence derives from a human donor in good health. Some libraries in this study had Jurkat cell RNA spiked in. The V gene is TRBV7-9, the J gene TRBJ2-3; no firm D call. In DNA, the CDR3 is TGTGCTAGCAGCTCCCCCACCTTCGCAGATACGCAGTATTTT. Residues: CASSSPTFADTQYF.